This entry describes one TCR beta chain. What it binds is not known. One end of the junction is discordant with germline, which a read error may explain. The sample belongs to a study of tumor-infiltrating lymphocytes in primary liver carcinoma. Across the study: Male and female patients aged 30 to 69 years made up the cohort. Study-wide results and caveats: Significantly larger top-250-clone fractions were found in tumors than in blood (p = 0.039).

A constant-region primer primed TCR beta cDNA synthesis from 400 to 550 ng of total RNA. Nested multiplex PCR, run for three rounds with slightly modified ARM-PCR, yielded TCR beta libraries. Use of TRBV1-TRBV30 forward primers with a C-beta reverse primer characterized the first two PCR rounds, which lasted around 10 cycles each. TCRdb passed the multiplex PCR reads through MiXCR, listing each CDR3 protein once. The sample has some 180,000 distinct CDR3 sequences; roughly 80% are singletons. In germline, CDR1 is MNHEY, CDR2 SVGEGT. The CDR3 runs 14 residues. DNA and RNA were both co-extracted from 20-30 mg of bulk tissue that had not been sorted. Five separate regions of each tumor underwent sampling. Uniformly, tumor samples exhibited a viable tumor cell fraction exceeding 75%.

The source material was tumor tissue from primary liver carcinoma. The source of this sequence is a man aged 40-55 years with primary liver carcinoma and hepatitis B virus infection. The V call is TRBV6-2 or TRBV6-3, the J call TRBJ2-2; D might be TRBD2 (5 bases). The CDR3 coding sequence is TGTGCCAGCAGTTACTCTAGCGATACCGCGGAGCCGTTTTTT. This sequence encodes CASSYSSDTAEPFF.